These 9 T cell receptor beta chains were all obtained from the same sample, sequenced in a study of cytomegalovirus exposure and HLA in healthy donors. Use of 60 Vbeta and 13 Jbeta primers characterized the PCR. Clones were sequenced by immunoSEQ multiplex PCR, and TCRdb holds only the in-frame ones, with some missing. The sample holds 100,000 or so clones, around 75% seen once. Sequencing was carried out using PBMCs. The source of these receptors is a man between 40 and 49 years old in good health and CMV-seronegative.

The V and J genes are TRBV6-1 and TRBJ2-7; 9 bases map to TRBD2. The junction had 7 bases not matched to a gene; V was cut back by 3 bases and J by 4 bases. Germline CDR1 reads MNHNS; CDR2 reads SASEGT. This CDR3 region has 15 residues. The CDR3 bases are TGTGCCAGCAGTGAGAGCGGGAGGTCGGGGTACGAGCAGTACTTC. Protein sequence: CASSESGRSGYEQYF.

The chain uses TRBV6-6 and TRBJ2-7; 11 bases are a match to TRBD1. V shed 4 bases and J 4 bases; nucleotides not matched to a gene: 9. Looked up from germline, CDR1 is MNHNY and CDR2 is SVGAGI (reference sequence). This CDR3 spans 16 amino acids. CDR3 DNA: TGTGCCAGCAGTTCGACTAGGACAGGGGGCATTTACGAGCAGTACTTC. Amino acid sequence: CASSSTRTGGIYEQYF.

The gene calls are TRBV27 and TRBJ1-1, with a weak D call TRBD1 (5 bases). CDR3 length: 13 amino acids. Trimming left V 6 bases short and J 1 base short, with 9 bases between. Germline V gene lookup returns CDR1 MNHEY and CDR2 SMNVEV (reference sequence). The DNA of the CDR3 is TGTGCCAGCAGCCCACAGGCGAACACTGAAGCTTTCTTT. This translates into CASSPQANTEAFF.

The sample holds one count of this clone. CDR3 loop: CASSQLGLYNEQFF. CDR3 in DNA: TGTGCCAGCAGCCAATTGGGACTCTACAATGAGCAGTTCTTC. The chain joins TRBV14 to TRBJ2-1, with D maybe TRBD2 (6 bases). The CDR3 loop spans 14 amino acids. V was clipped by 2 bases and J by 3 bases, with 8 bases between them. From germline, CDR1 is SGHDN and CDR2 FVKESK.

This clone has more than one count but fewer than ten. CDR3 amino acids: CASSFVLAGGPNTGELFF. CDR3 nucleotides: TGTGCCAGCAGTTTCGTTCTAGCGGGGGGCCCGAACACCGGGGAGCTGTTTTTT. This chain joins TRBV28 and TRBJ2-2; 11 bases map to TRBD2. CDR3 length equals 18 residues. V dropped 3 bases and J dropped 0; count of bases not matched to a gene: 6. The germline V gene encodes CDR1 MDHEN and CDR2 SYDVKM.

The CDR3 DNA is TGTGCCAGCAGTTCCATCGGGACAGGGGGGTACGAGCAGTACTTC. As protein: CASSSIGTGGYEQYF. The gene calls are TRBV6-6 and TRBJ2-7; 11 bases agree with TRBD1. From germline, CDR1 is MNHNY and CDR2 SVGAGI (reference sequence). After removal of 4 bases from V and 4 bases from J, the junction contained 6 bases not matched to a gene. The CDR3 extends over 15 amino acids.

The chain couples TRBV9 to TRBJ2-5; D may be TRBD2 (6 bases). This CDR3 spans 13 amino acids. V lost 3 bases, J lost 3 bases, and 9 bases lay in between. Germline assignment: CDR1 SGDLS and CDR2 YYNGEE. The CDR3 coding sequence is TGTGCCAGCAGCGAAGGAGGGGAAGAGACCCAGTACTTC. This gives the protein CASSEGGEETQYF.

In DNA, the CDR3 is TGTGCCAGCTCACCAACAGGGTTCACTGAAGCTTTCTTT. This codes for CASSPTGFTEAFF. The chain uses TRBV18 and TRBJ1-1; a weak D match, TRBD1 (6 bases). V dropped 2 bases and J dropped 4 bases, with 8 bases sitting between them. The germline gives CDR1 KGHSH, CDR2 LQKENI. This CDR3 spans 13 amino acids.

There are a few counts of this clone. This sequence joins TRBV7-8 and TRBJ2-7; TRBD2 matches 7 bases. This CDR3 has 15 amino acids. V lost 6 bases, J lost 0 bases, and 8 bases stayed unmatched. Looked up from germline, CDR1 is SGHVS and CDR2 is FQNEAQ. CDR3 loop: CASSQSGVSSYEQYF. As DNA, the CDR3 is TGTGCCAGCAGTCAGAGCGGGGTGAGCTCCTACGAGCAGTACTTC.